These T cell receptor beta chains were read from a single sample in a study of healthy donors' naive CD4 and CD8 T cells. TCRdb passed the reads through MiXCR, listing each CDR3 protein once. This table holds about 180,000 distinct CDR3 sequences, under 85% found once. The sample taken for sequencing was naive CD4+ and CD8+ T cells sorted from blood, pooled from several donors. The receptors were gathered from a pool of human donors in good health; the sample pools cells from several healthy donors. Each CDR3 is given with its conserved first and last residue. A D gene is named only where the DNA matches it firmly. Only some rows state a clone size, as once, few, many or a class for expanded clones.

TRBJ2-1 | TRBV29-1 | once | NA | TGCAGCGTTGAGGGTCAGGTAGGGTCCTCCTACAATGAGCAGTTCTTC | CSVEGQVGSSYNEQFF
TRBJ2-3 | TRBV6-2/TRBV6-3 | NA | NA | TGTGCCAGCAGTTCTGCGGGAACAGATACGCAGTATTTT | CASSSAGTDTQYF
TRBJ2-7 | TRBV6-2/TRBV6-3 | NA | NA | TGTGCCAGCAGTTACTCCAGCCCGGGAGAGGCCGGGTACGAGCAGTACTTC | CASSYSSPGEAGYEQYF
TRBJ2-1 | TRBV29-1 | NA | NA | TGCAGCGTTGATGATATCGTCAGGGTCTCCAATGAGCAGTTCTTC | CSVDDIVRVSNEQFF
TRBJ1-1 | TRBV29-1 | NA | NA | TGCAGCGCCGTGGGGCTAAACACTGAAGCTTTCTTT | CSAVGLNTEAFF
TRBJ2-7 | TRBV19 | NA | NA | TGTGCCAGTAGTATTCGAGAAGAGCAGTACTTC | CASSIREEQYF
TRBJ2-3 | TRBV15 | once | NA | TGTGCCACCAGCGTGGGGGAAATCAGGGATACGCAGTATTTT | CATSVGEIRDTQYF
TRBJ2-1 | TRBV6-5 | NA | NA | TGTGCCAGCAGTGGAGACTCTTACAATGAGCAGTTCTTC | CASSGDSYNEQFF
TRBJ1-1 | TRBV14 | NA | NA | TGTGCCAGCAGCCAAGATAGGAACACTGAAGCTTTCTTT | CASSQDRNTEAFF
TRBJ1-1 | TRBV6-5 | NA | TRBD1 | TGTGCCAGCAGCCCCGGACAGGGGATAAACACTGAAGCTTTCTTT | CASSPGQGINTEAFF
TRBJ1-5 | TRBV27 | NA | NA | TGTGCCAGCAGTTTAGTCTGGGGAGGCAATCAGCCCCAGCATTTT | CASSLVWGGNQPQHF
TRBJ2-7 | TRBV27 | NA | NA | TGTGCCAGCAGTTGGGGCGGGACACCAAGGGACGAGCAGTACTTC | CASSWGGTPRDEQYF
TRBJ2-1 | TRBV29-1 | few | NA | TGCAGCGTTGAATTAATAGGGTTTGAGCAGTTCTTC | CSVELIGFEQFF
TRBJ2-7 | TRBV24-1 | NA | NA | TGTGCCACCAGTGATCAGACTAATTACGAGCAGTACTTC | CATSDQTNYEQYF
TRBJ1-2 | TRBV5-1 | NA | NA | TGCGCCAGCAGCTTGCCAGATAACTATGGCTACACCTTC | CASSLPDNYGYTF
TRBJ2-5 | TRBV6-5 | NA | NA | TGTGCCAGCAGGAACTCTGGGCGGAGCCAAGAGGCCCAGTACTTC | CASRNSGRSQEAQYF
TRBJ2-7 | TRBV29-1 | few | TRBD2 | TGCAGCGTGACGAGCGGGAGCTTGCCCTACGAGCAGTACTTC | CSVTSGSLPYEQYF
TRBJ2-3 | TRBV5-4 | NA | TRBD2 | TGTGCCAGCAGCCCGGGGACTAGCGGGAGGGAGGATACGCAGTATTTT | CASSPGTSGREDTQYF
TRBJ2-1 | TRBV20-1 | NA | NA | TGCAGTGCTAGGCCGCGGGTTAGCTCCTACAATGAGCAGTTCTTC | CSARPRVSSYNEQFF
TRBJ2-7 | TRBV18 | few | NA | TGTGCCAGCTCACCAGCCAGGCTAAACTACGAGCAGTACTTC | CASSPARLNYEQYF
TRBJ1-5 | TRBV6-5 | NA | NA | TGTGCCAGCAGTTACCTCCGACCGGTCGATAGCAATCAGCCCCAGCATTTT | CASSYLRPVDSNQPQHF
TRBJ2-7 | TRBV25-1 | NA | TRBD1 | TGTGCCAGCAGTGATCAGGGGGCGGACGAGCAGTACTTC | CASSDQGADEQYF
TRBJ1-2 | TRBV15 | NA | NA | TGTGCCACCAGCAGAGGAGAGACAGGCCGTATAAACTATGGCTACACCTTC | CATSRGETGRINYGYTF
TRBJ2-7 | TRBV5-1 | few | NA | TGCGCCAGCGCACCTCCCCGGGACAATAACTACGAGCAGTACTTC | CASAPPRDNNYEQYF
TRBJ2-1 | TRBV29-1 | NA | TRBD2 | TGCAGCGTTGATAGCGGGAGGGTCCACAATGAGCAGTTCTTC | CSVDSGRVHNEQFF
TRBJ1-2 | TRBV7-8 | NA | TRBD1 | TGTGCCAGCAGCCTAGGGACAGGGGCCCCGAACTATGGCTACACCTTC | CASSLGTGAPNYGYTF
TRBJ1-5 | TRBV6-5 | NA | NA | TGTGCCAGCAGCCCCAGGGGTGTGAGCAATCAGCCCCAGCATTTT | CASSPRGVSNQPQHF
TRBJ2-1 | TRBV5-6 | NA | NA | TGTGCCAGCAGCTTGAAGGGGACATCTTACAATGAGCAGTTCTTC | CASSLKGTSYNEQFF
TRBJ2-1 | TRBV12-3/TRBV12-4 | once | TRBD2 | TGTGCCAGCAGTTTTCAGGTAGCGGGGGCTATCAACAATGAGCAGTTCTTC | CASSFQVAGAINNEQFF
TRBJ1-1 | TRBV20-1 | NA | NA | TGCAGTGCTAGCTGGGAGAACACTGAAGCTTTCTTT | CSASWENTEAFF
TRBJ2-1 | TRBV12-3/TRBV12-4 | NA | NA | TGTGCCAGCAGACCGCCTAGGGCTAGCAGATACAATGAGCAGTTCTTC | CASRPPRASRYNEQFF
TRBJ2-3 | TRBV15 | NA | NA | TGTGCCACCAGCACCACCGGTCCAGGAGGCACAGATACGCAGTATTTT | CATSTTGPGGTDTQYF
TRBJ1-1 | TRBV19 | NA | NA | TGTGCCAGTAGTGGGACTGCTCTGGAAGCTTTCTTT | CASSGTALEAFF
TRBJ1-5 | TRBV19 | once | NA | TGTGCCAGTATTAAAGGCGGCGCCGGCGTCAGCAATCAGCCCCAGCATTTT | CASIKGGAGVSNQPQHF